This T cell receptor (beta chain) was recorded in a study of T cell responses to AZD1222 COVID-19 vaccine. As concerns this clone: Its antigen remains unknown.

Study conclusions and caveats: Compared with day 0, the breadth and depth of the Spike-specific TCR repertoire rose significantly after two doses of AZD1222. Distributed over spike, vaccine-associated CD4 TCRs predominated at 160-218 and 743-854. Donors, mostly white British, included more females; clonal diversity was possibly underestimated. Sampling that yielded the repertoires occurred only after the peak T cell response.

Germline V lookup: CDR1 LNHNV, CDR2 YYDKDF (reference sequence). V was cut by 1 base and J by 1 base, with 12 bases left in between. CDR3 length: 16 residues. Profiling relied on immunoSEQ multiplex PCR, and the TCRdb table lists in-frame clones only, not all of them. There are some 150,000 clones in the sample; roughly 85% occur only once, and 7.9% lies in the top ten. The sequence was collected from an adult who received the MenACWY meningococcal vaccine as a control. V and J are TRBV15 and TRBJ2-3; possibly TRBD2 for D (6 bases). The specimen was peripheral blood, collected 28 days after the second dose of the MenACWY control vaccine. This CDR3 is CATSRGGSGGTDTQYF. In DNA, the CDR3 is TGTGCCACCAGCAGAGGAGGTAGCGGAGGCACAGATACGCAGTATTTT.